The entry below gives a single T cell receptor beta chain sequence along with its context. Its antigen is unidentified. The data were taken from a study of monozygotic twins with inflammatory bowel disease. For every TCR library, roughly 3.5 ug of total RNA was used. TCRdb re-called the 5' RACE reads, yielding one record per CDR3 amino acid sequence without DNA. This sample's clone table lists 300,000 to 400,000 distinct CDR3 sequences. Germline lookup yields CDR1 SGHDN and CDR2 FVKESK. This CDR3 contains 11 residues. Study-wide findings and caveats: Support was lacking for any single strong IBD-associated signal or clonotype. Compared with healthy twins, IBD patients shared fewer clonotypes with others, especially with disease activity.

Sequenced sample: blood. The origin of this receptor is a human donor with ulcerative colitis or Crohn's disease, or a healthy co-twin of an affected twin (not recorded which). The J gene is TRBJ2-7, the V gene TRBV14. The CDR3 protein is CASSQVYEQYF.